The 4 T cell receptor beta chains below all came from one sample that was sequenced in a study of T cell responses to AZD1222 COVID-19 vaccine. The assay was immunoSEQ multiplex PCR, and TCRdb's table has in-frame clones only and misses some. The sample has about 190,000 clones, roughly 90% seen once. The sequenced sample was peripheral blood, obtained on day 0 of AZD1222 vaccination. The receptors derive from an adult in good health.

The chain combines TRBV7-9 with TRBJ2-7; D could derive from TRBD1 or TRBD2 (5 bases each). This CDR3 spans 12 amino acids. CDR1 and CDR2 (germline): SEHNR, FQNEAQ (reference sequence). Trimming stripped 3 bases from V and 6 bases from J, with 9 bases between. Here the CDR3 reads CASSLGEPEQYF. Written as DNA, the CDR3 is TGTGCCAGCAGCTTGGGGGAACCCGAGCAGTACTTC.

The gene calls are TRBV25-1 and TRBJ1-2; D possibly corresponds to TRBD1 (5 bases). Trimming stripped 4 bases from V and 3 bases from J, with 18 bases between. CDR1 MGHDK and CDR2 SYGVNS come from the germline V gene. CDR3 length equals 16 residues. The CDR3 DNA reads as TGTGCCAGCAGTGTCACATCAGGGCGAGGGGACTATGGCTACACCTTC. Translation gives CASSVTSGRGDYGYTF.

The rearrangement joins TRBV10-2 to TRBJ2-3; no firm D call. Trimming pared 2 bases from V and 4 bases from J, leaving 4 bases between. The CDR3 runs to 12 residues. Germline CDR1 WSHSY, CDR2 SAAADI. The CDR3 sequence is CASSESADTQYF. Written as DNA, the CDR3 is TGCGCCAGCAGTGAGAGCGCAGATACGCAGTATTTT.

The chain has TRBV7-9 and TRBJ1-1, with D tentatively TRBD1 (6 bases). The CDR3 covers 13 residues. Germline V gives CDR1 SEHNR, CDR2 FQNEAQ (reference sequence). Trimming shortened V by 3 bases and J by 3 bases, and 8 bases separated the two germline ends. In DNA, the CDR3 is TGTGCCAGCAGCTTGGACAGAGACACTGAAGCTTTCTTT. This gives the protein CASSLDRDTEAFF.